This entry concerns a single T cell receptor (beta chain). V was clipped by 10 bases and J by 4 bases, with 13 bases between them. The germline V gene encodes CDR1 MNHEY and CDR2 SVGAGI. The CDR3 is 13 residues long. These data originate in a study of technical replicates of blood from a few donors. TCRdb keeps only in-frame clones here, not all; method: immunoSEQ multiplex PCR. Of approximately 70,000 clones in the sample, around 92% are singletons; the top ten hold around 0.42%. Material: T cells isolated from PBMCs. The rearrangement joins TRBV6-5 to TRBJ2-2, with a possible D match to TRBD1 (5 bases). The TCR originated in a human donor in good health. DNA of the CDR3: TGTGCCACCGTGGGGCCGGGCACCGGGGAGCTGTTTTTT. This gives the protein CATVGPGTGELFF.